This T cell receptor beta chain is drawn from a study of cytomegalovirus exposure and HLA in healthy donors. PCR amplification relied on 60 Vbeta primers (plus 13 Jbeta primers). Assay: immunoSEQ multiplex PCR; the TCRdb copy retains only in-frame clones and omits some. This table holds 85,000 to 130,000 clones, roughly 80% found once. Broader study findings: The investigators catalogued some 160 TCR beta chains as cytomegalovirus-associated. Later analysis identified a missense DCLRE1C variant that was linked to TCR beta V- and J-gene trimming.

This CDR3 region has 15 residues. In germline, CDR1 is SGHTA, CDR2 FQGNSA. V shed 3 bases and J 3 bases; nucleotides not matched to a gene: 5. All donors participated as healthy donors of bone marrow. As for this clone: The antigen remains unidentified.

The chain uses TRBV7-2 and TRBJ1-5; TRBD1 matches 7 bases. The sample consisted of PBMCs. This clonotype was sampled from a man in his forties in good health and CMV-seronegative. This CDR3 reads CASSFGTVDNQPQHF. The CDR3 bases are TGTGCCAGCAGCTTTGGGACAGTCGACAATCAGCCCCAGCATTTT.